Presented here are 5 T cell receptor beta chains from one specimen sequenced in a study of T cell responses to AZD1222 COVID-19 vaccine. Clones were read by immunoSEQ multiplex PCR, and TCRdb kept only the in-frame ones, dropping some. The sample holds approximately 80,000 clones; roughly 85% are singletons and the top ten take about 3.5%. This specimen was peripheral blood, taken 28 days after the second AZD1222 dose. The receptors were sampled from an adult who received the AZD1222 COVID-19 vaccine.

The V call is TRBV21-1, the J call TRBJ1-1; the D segment call TRBD1 is taken from the table without a DNA check. TRBV21-1 is a pseudogene. CDR3 length: 17 amino acids. The CDR3 DNA follows: TGTGCCAGCAGCAAAGTGGGGCAGTCCCCCTACAACACTGAAGCTTTCTTT. Its translation: CASSKVGQSPYNTEAFF.

This clone appeared a single time. This chain uses TRBV7-2 with TRBJ1-2; D may be TRBD1 (5 bases). The germline V gene encodes CDR1 SGHTA and CDR2 FQGNSA. This CDR3 is 14 amino acids long. Trimming cost V 5 bases and J 0 bases, with 10 bases left between them. CDR3: CASSAMTANYGYTF. The CDR3 DNA reads TGTGCCAGCAGCGCGATGACAGCTAACTATGGCTACACCTTC. Combining the CDR3 with reference TRBV7-2 and TRBJ1-2 gives the whole variable domain GAGVSQSPSNKVTEKGKDVELRCDPISGHTALYWYRQSLGQGLEFLIYFQGNSAPDKSGLPSDRFSAERTGGSVSTLTIQRTQQEDSAVYLCASSAMTANYGYTFGSGTRLTVV.

The V gene is TRBV5-1, the J gene TRBJ2-7, with D tentatively TRBD2 (6 bases). CDR1 and CDR2 (germline): SGHRS, YFSETQ. The CDR3 runs to 15 residues. V was clipped by 3 bases and J by 3 bases, with 16 bases between them. This chain's CDR3 is CASSSTGTDFYEQYF. As DNA, the CDR3 is TGCGCCAGCAGCTCGACCGGGACTGACTTCTACGAGCAGTACTTC.

The rearrangement joins TRBV18 to TRBJ2-2; 9 bases map to TRBD2. J gave up 1 base and V 1 base, and 4 bases lay outside the gene matches. Germline V gene sequence: CDR1 KGHSH, CDR2 LQKENI. The CDR3 has 17 amino acids. The CDR3 region is CASSPLRTSVNTGELFF. CDR3 DNA sequence: TGTGCCAGCTCACCACTAAGGACTAGCGTGAACACCGGGGAGCTGTTTTTT.

The V call is TRBV14, the J call TRBJ2-5, with D perhaps TRBD1 (5 bases). Germline CDR1 SGHDN, CDR2 FVKESK. Trimming cost V 1 base and J 4 bases, with 7 bases left between them. This CDR3 has 13 residues. The CDR3 loop reads CASSQVRGETQYF. The CDR3 region has the DNA TGTGCCAGCAGCCAAGTTAGGGGAGAGACCCAGTACTTC.